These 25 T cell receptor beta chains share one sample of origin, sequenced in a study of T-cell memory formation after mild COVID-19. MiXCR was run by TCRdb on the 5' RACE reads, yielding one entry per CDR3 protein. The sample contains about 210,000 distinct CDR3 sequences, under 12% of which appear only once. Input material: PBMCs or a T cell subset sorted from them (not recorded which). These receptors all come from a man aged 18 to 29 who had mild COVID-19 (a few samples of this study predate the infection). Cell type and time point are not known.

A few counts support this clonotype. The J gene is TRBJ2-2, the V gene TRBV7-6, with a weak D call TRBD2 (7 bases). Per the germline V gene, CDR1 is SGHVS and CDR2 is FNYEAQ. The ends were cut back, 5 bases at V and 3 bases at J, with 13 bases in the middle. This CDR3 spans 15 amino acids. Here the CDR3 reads CASSLGGADTGELFF. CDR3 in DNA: TGTGCCAGCAGCCTAGGGGGGGCCGACACCGGGGAGCTGTTTTTT.

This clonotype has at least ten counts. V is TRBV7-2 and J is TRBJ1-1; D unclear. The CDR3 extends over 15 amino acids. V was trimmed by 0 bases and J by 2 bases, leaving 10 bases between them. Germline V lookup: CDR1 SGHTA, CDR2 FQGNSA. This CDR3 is CASSLAIGSNTEAFF. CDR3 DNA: TGTGCCAGCAGCTTAGCGATCGGAAGTAACACTGAAGCTTTCTTT.

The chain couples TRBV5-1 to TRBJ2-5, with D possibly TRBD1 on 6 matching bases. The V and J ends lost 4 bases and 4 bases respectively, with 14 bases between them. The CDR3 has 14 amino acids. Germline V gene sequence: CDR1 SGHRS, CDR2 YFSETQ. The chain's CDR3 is CASSVTGSGETQYF. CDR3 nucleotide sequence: TGCGCCAGCAGCGTAACAGGGAGCGGAGAGACCCAGTACTTC.

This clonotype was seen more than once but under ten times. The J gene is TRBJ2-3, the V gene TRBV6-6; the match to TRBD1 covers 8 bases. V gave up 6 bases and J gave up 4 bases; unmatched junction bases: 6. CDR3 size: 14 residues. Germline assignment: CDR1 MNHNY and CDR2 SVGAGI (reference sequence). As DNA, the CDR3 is TGTGCCAGCAGCCCAGGGGGCCGCGCAGATACGCAGTATTTT. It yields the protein CASSPGGRADTQYF.

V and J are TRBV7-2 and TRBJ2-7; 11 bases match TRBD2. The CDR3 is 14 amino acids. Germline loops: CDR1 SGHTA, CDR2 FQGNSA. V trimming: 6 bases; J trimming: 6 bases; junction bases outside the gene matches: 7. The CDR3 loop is CASRQTSGVGEQYF. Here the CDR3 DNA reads TGTGCCAGCAGGCAGACTAGCGGGGTGGGCGAGCAGTACTTC.

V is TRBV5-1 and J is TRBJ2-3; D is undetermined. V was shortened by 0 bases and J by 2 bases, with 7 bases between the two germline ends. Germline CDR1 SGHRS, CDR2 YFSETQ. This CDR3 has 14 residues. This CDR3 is CASSLGRYTDTQYF. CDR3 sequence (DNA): TGCGCCAGCAGCTTGGGTAGATACACAGATACGCAGTATTTT.

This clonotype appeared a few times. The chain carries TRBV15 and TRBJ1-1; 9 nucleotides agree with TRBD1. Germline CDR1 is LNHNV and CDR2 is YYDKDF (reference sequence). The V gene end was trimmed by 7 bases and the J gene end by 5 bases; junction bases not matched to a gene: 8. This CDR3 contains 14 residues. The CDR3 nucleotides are TGTGCCACCAACCTGGACAGGGGCGGGACTGAAGCTTTCTTT. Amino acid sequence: CATNLDRGGTEAFF. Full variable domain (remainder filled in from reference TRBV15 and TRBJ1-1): DAMVIQNPRYQVTQFGKPVTLSCSQTLNHNVMYWYQQKSSQAPKLLFHYYDKDFNNEADTPDNFQSRRPNTSFCFLDIRSPGLGDTAMYLCATNLDRGGTEAFFGQGTRLTVV.

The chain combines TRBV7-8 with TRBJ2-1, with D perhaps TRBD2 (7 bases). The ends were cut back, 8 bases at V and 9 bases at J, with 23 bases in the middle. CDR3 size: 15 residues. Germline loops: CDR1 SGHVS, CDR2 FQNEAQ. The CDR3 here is CASDAGAWAFGEQFF. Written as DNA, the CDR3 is TGTGCCAGCGACGCGGGGGCATGGGCGTTCGGTGAGCAGTTCTTC.

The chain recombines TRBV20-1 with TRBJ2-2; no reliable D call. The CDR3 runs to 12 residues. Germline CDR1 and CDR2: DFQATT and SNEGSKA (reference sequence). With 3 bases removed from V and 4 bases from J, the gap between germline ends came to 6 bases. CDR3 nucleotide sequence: TGCAGTGCTAGTCCCCCCACCGGGGAGCTGTTTTTT. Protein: CSASPPTGELFF.

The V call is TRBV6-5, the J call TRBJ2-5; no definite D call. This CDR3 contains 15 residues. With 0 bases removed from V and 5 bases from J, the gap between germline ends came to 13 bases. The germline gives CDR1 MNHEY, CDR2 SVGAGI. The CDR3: CASSYSVLSRETQYF. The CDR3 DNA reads TGTGCCAGCAGTTACTCGGTTCTCAGTCGGGAGACCCAGTACTTC.

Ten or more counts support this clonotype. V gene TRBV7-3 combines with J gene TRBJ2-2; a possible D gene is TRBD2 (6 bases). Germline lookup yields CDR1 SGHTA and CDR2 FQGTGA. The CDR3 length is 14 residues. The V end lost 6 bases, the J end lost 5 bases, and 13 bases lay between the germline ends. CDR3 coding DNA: TGTGCCAGCAGTTACGGAGGGGAAACCGGGGAGCTGTTTTTT. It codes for CASSYGGETGELFF.

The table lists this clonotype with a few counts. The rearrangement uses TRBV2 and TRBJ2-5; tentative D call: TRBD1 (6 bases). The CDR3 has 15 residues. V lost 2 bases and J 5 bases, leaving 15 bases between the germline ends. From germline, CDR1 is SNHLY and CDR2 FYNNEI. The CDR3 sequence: CASSENWWGRETQYF. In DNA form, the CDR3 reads TGTGCCAGCAGTGAAAACTGGTGGGGGCGCGAGACCCAGTACTTC.

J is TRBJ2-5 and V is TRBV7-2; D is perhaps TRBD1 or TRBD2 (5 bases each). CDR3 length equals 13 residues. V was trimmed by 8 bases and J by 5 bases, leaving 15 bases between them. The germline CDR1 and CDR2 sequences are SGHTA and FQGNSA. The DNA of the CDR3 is TGTGCCAGCGCCCGTGGGTGGGGGGAGACCCAGTACTTC. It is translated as CASARGWGETQYF.

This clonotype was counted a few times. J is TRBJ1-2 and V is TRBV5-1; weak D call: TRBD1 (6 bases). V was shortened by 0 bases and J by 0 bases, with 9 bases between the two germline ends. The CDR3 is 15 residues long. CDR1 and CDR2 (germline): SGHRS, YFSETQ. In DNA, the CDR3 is TGCGCCAGCAGCTTGGCCGAGGGGGCTAACTATGGCTACACCTTC. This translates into CASSLAEGANYGYTF.

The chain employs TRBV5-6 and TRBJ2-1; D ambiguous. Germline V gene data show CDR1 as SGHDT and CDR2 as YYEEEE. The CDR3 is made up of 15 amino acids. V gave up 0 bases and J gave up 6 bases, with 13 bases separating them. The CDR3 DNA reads TGTGCCAGCAGCTTGGGTCCCGGGCTCACCAATGAGCAGTTCTTC. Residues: CASSLGPGLTNEQFF. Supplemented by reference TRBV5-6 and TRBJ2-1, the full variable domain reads DAGVTQSPTHLIKTRGQQVTLRCSPKSGHDTVSWYQQALGQGPQFIFQYYEEEERQRGNFPDRFSGHQFPNYSSELNVNALLLGDSALYLCASSLGPGLTNEQFFGPGTRLTVL.

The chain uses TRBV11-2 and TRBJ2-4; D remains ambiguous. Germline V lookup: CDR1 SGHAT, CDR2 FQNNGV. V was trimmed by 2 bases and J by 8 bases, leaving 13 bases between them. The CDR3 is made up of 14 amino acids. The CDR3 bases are TGTGCCAGCAGCTTATCGCAGATTATAGACATTCAGTACTTC. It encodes CASSLSQIIDIQYF. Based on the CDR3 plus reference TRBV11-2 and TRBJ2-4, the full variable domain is EAGVAQSPRYKIIEKRQSVAFWCNPISGHATLYWYQQILGQGPKLLIQFQNNGVVDDSQLPKDRFSAERLKGVDSTLKIQPAKLEDSAVYLCASSLSQIIDIQYFGAGTRLSVL.

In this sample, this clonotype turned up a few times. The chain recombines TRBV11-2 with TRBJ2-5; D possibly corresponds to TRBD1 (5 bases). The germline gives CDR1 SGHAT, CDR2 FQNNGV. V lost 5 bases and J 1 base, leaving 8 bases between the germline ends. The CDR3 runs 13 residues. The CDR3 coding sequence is TGTGCCAGCAGCCAGGGCCGCCAAGAGACCCAGTACTTC. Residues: CASSQGRQETQYF.

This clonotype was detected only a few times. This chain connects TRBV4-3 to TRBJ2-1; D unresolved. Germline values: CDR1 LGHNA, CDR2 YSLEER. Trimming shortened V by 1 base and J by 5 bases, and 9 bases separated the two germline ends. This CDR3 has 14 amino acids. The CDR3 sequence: CASSQVSSDNEQFF. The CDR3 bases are TGCGCCAGCAGCCAAGTCAGCAGCGACAATGAGCAGTTCTTC.

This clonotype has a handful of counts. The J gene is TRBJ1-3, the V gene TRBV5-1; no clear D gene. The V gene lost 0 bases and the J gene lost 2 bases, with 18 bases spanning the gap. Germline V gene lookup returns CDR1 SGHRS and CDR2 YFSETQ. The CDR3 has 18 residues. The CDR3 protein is CASSLDSQAARPGNTIYF. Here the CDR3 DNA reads TGCGCCAGCAGCTTGGATTCTCAGGCCGCCCGTCCTGGAAACACCATATATTTT.

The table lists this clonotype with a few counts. CDR3 region: CASSSTGEDQPQHF. CDR3 nucleotide sequence: TGTGCCAGCAGTTCAACAGGGGAGGATCAGCCCCAGCATTTT. This rearrangement joins TRBV7-6 to TRBJ1-5, with 7 bases aligning to TRBD1. J was trimmed by 5 bases and V by 6 bases; bases with no gene match: 7. Germline V gene lookup returns CDR1 SGHVS and CDR2 FNYEAQ. This CDR3 has 14 residues.

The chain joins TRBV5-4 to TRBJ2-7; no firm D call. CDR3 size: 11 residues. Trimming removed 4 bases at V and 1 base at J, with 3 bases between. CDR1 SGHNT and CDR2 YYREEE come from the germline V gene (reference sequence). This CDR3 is CASSKSYEQYF. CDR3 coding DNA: TGTGCCAGCAGCAAATCCTACGAGCAGTACTTC. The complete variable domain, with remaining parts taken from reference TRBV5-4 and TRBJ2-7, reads ETGVTQSPTHLIKTRGQQVTLRCSSQSGHNTVSWYQQALGQGPQFIFQYYREEENGRGNFPPRFSGLQFPNYSSELNVNALELDDSALYLCASSKSYEQYFGPGTRLTVT.

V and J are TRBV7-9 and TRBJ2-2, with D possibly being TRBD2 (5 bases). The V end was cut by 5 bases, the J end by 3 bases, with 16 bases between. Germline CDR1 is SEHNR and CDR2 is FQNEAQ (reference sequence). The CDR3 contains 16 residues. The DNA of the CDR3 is TGTGCCAGCAGCCCCAAGGGCCTGCGGGACACCGGGGAGCTGTTTTTT. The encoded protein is CASSPKGLRDTGELFF. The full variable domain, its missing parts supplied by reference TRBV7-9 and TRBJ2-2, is DTGVSQNPRHKITKRGQNVTFRCDPISEHNRLYWYRQTLGQGPEFLTYFQNEAQLEKSRLLSDRFSAERPKGSFSTLEIQRTEQGDSAMYLCASSPKGLRDTGELFFGEGSRLTVL.

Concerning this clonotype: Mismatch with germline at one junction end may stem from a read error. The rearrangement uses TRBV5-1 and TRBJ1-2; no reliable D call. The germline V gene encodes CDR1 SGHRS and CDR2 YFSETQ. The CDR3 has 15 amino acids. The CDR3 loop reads CASSPDGPPLYGYTF. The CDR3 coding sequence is TGCGCCAGCAGCCCGGACGGTCCCCCGCTCTATGGATACACCTTC.

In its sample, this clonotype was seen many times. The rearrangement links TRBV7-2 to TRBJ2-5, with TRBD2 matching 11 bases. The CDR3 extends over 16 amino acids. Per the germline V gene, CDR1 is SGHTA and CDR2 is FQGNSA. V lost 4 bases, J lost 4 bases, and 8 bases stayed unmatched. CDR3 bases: TGTGCCAGCAGCTCCCGCATAGCGGGGGGGCGAGAGACCCAGTACTTC. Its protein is CASSSRIAGGRETQYF.

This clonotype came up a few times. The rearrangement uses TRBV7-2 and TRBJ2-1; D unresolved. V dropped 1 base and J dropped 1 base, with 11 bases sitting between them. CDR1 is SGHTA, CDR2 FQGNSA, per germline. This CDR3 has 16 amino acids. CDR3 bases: TGTGCCAGCAGCTTAGTCCCGGACGTATCCTACAATGAGCAGTTCTTC. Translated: CASSLVPDVSYNEQFF.